This is a list of T cell receptor beta chains from one sample in a study of cytomegalovirus exposure and HLA in healthy donors. Produced via immunoSEQ multiplex PCR; TCRdb's table is partial and in-frame only. The data hold roughly 130,000 clones, with around 72% observed a single time. Sequencing was carried out using PBMCs. These receptors all stem from a man aged 18 to 30 in good health and CMV-seropositive. CDR3s include the opening cysteine and the closing phenylalanine or tryptophan. The D gene is left open where the match is weak. Clone size appears in some rows only: once, few, many, or a class for an expanded clone.

j_gene	d_gene	v_gene	abundance	CDR3nt	CDR3aa
TRBJ2-3	TRBD1	TRBV6-1	once	TGTGCCAGCAGAACCGGGACAGGGAGCACAGATACGCAGTATTTT	CASRTGTGSTDTQYF
TRBJ1-5	NA	TRBV7-9	NA	TGTGCCAGCAGCTTATCAGCCGGGGAAGGACAGCCCCAGCATTTT	CASSLSAGEGQPQHF
TRBJ1-5	TRBD1	TRBV2	NA	TGTGCCAGCAGAATGGACAGGGGGTCCAATCAGCCCCAGCATTTT	CASRMDRGSNQPQHF
TRBJ1-1	TRBD1	TRBV7-8	NA	TGTGCCAGCGGACAGGGGGCGAACACTGAAGCTTTCTTT	CASGQGANTEAFF
TRBJ2-3	NA	TRBV18	NA	TGTGCCAGCTCACCACAGCCAGATACGCAGTATTTT	CASSPQPDTQYF
TRBJ2-3	NA	TRBV19	medium-sized	TGTGCCAGTAGTTCGGGAAGGGACAAAGTTTCAGATACGCAGTATTTT	CASSSGRDKVSDTQYF
TRBJ2-7	NA	TRBV7-2	NA	TGTGCCAGCAGCTTAGGGTCCGGTTTGGTTCACGAGCAGTACTTC	CASSLGSGLVHEQYF
TRBJ2-5	TRBD2	TRBV7-8	NA	TGTGCCAGCAGCTTGGGACTAGCGGGGGTTCTGGAGACCCAGTACTTC	CASSLGLAGVLETQYF
TRBJ2-3	TRBD1	TRBV10-3	NA	TGTGCCATCAGTCCGGGACAGGGGGTTGGCACAGATACGCAGTATTTT	CAISPGQGVGTDTQYF
TRBJ2-7	NA	TRBV5-1	NA	TGCGCCAGCAGCCCCCTTAGGGGGGGGGTATCCTACGAGCAGTACTTC	CASSPLRGGVSYEQYF
TRBJ2-1	NA	TRBV4-2	NA	TGTGCCAGCAGCCAAGATTTGGGGAGGAATGAGCAGTTCTTC	CASSQDLGRNEQFF
TRBJ1-2	TRBD1	TRBV5-4	NA	TGTGCCAGCAGCTTGGTAGGCAGGGGGAACGGCTACACCTTC	CASSLVGRGNGYTF
TRBJ2-7	TRBD2	TRBV5-6	few	TGTGCCAGCAGCCCGACGGGGCTAGCGGGGGACCCCTACGAGCAGTACTTC	CASSPTGLAGDPYEQYF
TRBJ2-6	NA	TRBV6-6	NA	TGTGCCAGCAGTTACCGAGCCTCTGGGGCCAACGTCCTGACTTTC	CASSYRASGANVLTF
TRBJ2-1	TRBD1	TRBV6-6	NA	TGTGCCAGCAGTTACGGGACAGCGTACAATGAGCAGTTCTTC	CASSYGTAYNEQFF
TRBJ1-1	NA	TRBV11-2	NA	TGTGCCAGCAGCTTTCAGGGGATTAACACTGAAGCTTTCTTT	CASSFQGINTEAFF
TRBJ2-1	TRBD2	TRBV7-9	NA	TGTGCCAGCAGCCCAGGGACTAGCGGGGGGGACAATGAGCAGTTCTTC	CASSPGTSGGDNEQFF
TRBJ1-4	NA	TRBV28	few	TGTGCCAGCAGTTTTATTTATGAAAAACTGTTTTTT	CASSFIYEKLFF
TRBJ2-5	NA	TRBV11-2	NA	TGTGCCAGCAGCTTAGATCTATGGAGGGAGCAAGAGACCCAGTACTTC	CASSLDLWREQETQYF
TRBJ2-1	NA	TRBV2	NA	TGTGCCAGCATGAGGAGCGCCATCTCCTACAATGAGCAGTTCTTC	CASMRSAISYNEQFF
TRBJ2-3	NA	TRBV6-5	NA	TGTGCCAGCAAAACTGTGGATACGCAGTATTTT	CASKTVDTQYF
TRBJ1-3	TRBD1	TRBV7-6	NA	TGTGCCAGCAGCCTGACAGGGACCGGAAACACCATATATTTT	CASSLTGTGNTIYF
TRBJ2-1	TRBD2	TRBV5-1	NA	TGCGCCAGCAGCCGCGGCGGGGGCTACAATGAGCAGTTCTTC	CASSRGGGYNEQFF
TRBJ1-4	NA	TRBV18	NA	TGTGCCAGCTCACCACTGCGGGGTGCAACTAATGAAAAACTGTTTTTT	CASSPLRGATNEKLFF
TRBJ1-1	NA	TRBV4-1	NA	TGCGCCAGCACCACCTCGGGGGAGGGGAACACTGAAGCTTTCTTT	CASTTSGEGNTEAFF
TRBJ2-5	NA	TRBV15	NA	TGTGCCACCAGCAGAGGGGAGGAGGCAGAGACCCAGTACTTC	CATSRGEEAETQYF
TRBJ1-1	TRBD1	TRBV5-1	NA	TGCGCCAGCAGCAAGGGACAGGGGGGCGAAGCTTTCTTT	CASSKGQGGEAFF
TRBJ2-7	NA	TRBV20-1	NA	TGCAGTGCTGCACTCCACGAGCAGTACTTC	CSAALHEQYF
TRBJ1-2	NA	TRBV27	NA	TGTGCCAGCACCCCCTCCACCGGTTCCTGGGGCTACACCTTC	CASTPSTGSWGYTF
TRBJ1-2	TRBD1	TRBV27	NA	TGTGCCAGCAGTTCCGGGACAGAGGCCTTC	CASSSGTEAF
TRBJ2-1	TRBD2	TRBV9	NA	TGTGCCAGCAGCGTGACTAGCGGGAGGGCTGGTGAGCAGTTCTTC	CASSVTSGRAGEQFF
TRBJ1-1	NA	TRBV5-1	NA	TGCGCCAGCAGCTTTGGAGCCATGAACACTGAAGCTTTCTTT	CASSFGAMNTEAFF
TRBJ2-5	TRBD1	TRBV2	NA	TGTGCCAGCAGCGGCATTTCCAGGGGGGAGACCCAGTACTTC	CASSGISRGETQYF
TRBJ1-2	NA	TRBV11-2	NA	TGTGCCAGCAGCCCCGGGGGGAGTAGTCTAGGCTACACCTTC	CASSPGGSSLGYTF
TRBJ2-1	TRBD2	TRBV29-1	NA	TGCAGCGTTGAGTCCGTAGCGGGGGCCTACAATGAGCAGTTCTTC	CSVESVAGAYNEQFF
TRBJ2-5	TRBD1	TRBV6-7	NA	TGTGCCAGCAGTTACCGACAGGGCGACGAGACCCAGTACTTC	CASSYRQGDETQYF
TRBJ2-7	TRBD2	TRBV6-5	NA	TGTGCCAGCGCCCTGGGCGGTAGCGGGGGCTACGAGCAGTACTTC	CASALGGSGGYEQYF
TRBJ2-1	TRBD2	TRBV5-4	NA	TGTGCCAGCAGCGGTGCTAGCGGGGGTTACAATGAGCAGTTCTTC	CASSGASGGYNEQFF
TRBJ1-2	TRBD1	TRBV4-1	NA	TGCGCCAGCAGCCAAGATGCACCTGGGGACAGGACTGGCTACACCTTC	CASSQDAPGDRTGYTF
TRBJ2-3	NA	TRBV2	NA	TGTGCCAGCAGAGTGACAGGGGTGCGGGGGACAGATACGCAGTATTTT	CASRVTGVRGTDTQYF
TRBJ2-2	NA	TRBV5-8	NA	TGTGCCAGCAGCCGCGGGGGCTCCTTCGGCGGGGAGCTGTTTTTT	CASSRGGSFGGELFF
TRBJ2-7	NA	TRBV18	NA	TGTGCCAGCTCCTTAGGGGGCTACGAGCAGTACTTC	CASSLGGYEQYF
TRBJ1-4	TRBD1	TRBV6-1	few	TGTGCCAGCAGGAACAGGGGGGCAACTAATGAAAAACTGTTTTTT	CASRNRGATNEKLFF
TRBJ1-2	NA	TRBV11-2	NA	TGTGCCAGCAGCGTAACAGGTAGCTATGGCTACACCTTC	CASSVTGSYGYTF
TRBJ2-1	NA	TRBV5-1	NA	TGCGCCAGCAGCCTATCCTCCTACAATGAGCAGTTCTTC	CASSLSSYNEQFF
TRBJ2-7	TRBD2	TRBV27	NA	TGTGCCAGCAGTAGAATACTAGCGGGAGGCAGCTACGAGCAGTACTTC	CASSRILAGGSYEQYF
TRBJ2-7	NA	TRBV5-1	few	TGCGCCAGCAGCTTGGAAGGGGGGGACTACGAGCAGTACTTC	CASSLEGGDYEQYF
TRBJ2-7	TRBD1	TRBV2	few	TGTGCCAGCAGTGAACAGGGGGCCGAGCAGTACTTC	CASSEQGAEQYF
TRBJ1-2	TRBD1	TRBV7-8	NA	TGTGCCAGCAGCGAGGACAGGGGAATACTATATGGCTACACCTTC	CASSEDRGILYGYTF
TRBJ2-7	TRBD2	TRBV28	NA	TGTGCCAGCAGTTTACCTGGACTAGCGTACCACGAGCAGTACTTC	CASSLPGLAYHEQYF
TRBJ1-6	TRBD1	TRBV19	NA	TGTGCCAGTAGTATAGGACAGGGTCGGACCTATAATTCACCCCTCCACTTT	CASSIGQGRTYNSPLHF
TRBJ2-7	TRBD1	TRBV19	NA	TGTGCCAGTAGTATAGGACAGGGGGGATACGAGCAGTACTTC	CASSIGQGGYEQYF
TRBJ2-7	TRBD1	TRBV6-1	once	TGTGCCAGCAGTAACCGGGACAGGGGCGTCGGGCAGTACTTC	CASSNRDRGVGQYF
TRBJ2-1	TRBD1	TRBV2	NA	TGTGCCAGCAAATCGACAGGGTACAATGAGCAGTTCTTC	CASKSTGYNEQFF